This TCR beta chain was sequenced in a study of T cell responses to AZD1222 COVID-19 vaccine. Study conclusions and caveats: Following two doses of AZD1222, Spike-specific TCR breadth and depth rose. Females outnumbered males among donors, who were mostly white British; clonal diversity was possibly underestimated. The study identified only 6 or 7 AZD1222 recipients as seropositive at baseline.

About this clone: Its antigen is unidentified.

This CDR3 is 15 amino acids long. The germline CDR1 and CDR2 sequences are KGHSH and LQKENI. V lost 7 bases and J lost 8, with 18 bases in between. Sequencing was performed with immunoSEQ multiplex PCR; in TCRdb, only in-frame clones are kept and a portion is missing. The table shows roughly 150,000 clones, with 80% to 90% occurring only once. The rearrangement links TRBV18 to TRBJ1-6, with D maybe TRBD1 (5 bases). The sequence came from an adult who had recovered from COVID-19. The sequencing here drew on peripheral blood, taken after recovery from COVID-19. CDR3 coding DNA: TGTGCCAGCTGTGAGGCCCGGGCAGGGTATTCACCCCTCCACTTT. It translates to CASCEARAGYSPLHF.